This is a list of T cell receptor beta chains from one sample in a study of beta chain features in type 1 diabetes. The protocol was immunoSEQ multiplex PCR, while the TCRdb copy is restricted to in-frame clones and leaves out a portion. There are about 340,000 clones in the sample; approximately 15% occur only once, and 0.013% to 0.015% lies in the top ten. The sequenced sample was naive CD4+ T cells from blood. These receptor sequences come from a woman aged 18-29 years with type 1 diabetes. Both conserved end residues are part of each CDR3. The order of the fields is CDR3 protein, CDR3 DNA, D gene, J gene, clone size, V gene. D genes are given only for firm matches. Clone size appears in some rows only: once, few, many, or a class for an expanded clone.

CDR3aa: CASSPTGTAYGYTF
CDR3nt: TGTGCCAGCTCACCAACGGGAACGGCATATGGCTACACCTTC
d_gene: NA
j_gene: TRBJ1-2
abundance: few
v_gene: TRBV18

CDR3aa: CASSRSTTNEKLFF
CDR3nt: TGTGCCAGCAGCCGGAGTACAACTAATGAAAAACTGTTTTTT
d_gene: NA
j_gene: TRBJ1-4
abundance: NA
v_gene: TRBV11-2

CDR3aa: CAWSRGLSFNQPQHF
CDR3nt: TGTGCCTGGAGTCGGGGACTGTCATTCAATCAGCCCCAGCATTTT
d_gene: NA
j_gene: TRBJ1-5
abundance: NA
v_gene: TRBV30

CDR3aa: CASSQDWAGGPGEQYF
CDR3nt: TGTGCCAGCAGCCAAGATTGGGCGGGAGGGCCTGGCGAGCAGTACTTC
d_gene: TRBD2
j_gene: TRBJ2-7
abundance: NA
v_gene: TRBV4-2

CDR3aa: CASSESTYEQYF
CDR3nt: TGTGCCAGCAGTGAATCTACCTACGAGCAGTACTTC
d_gene: NA
j_gene: TRBJ2-7
abundance: few
v_gene: TRBV25-1

CDR3aa: CASSPRTSGGSDTQYF
CDR3nt: TGCGCCAGCAGCCCACGGACGAGCGGGGGGTCAGATACGCAGTATTTT
d_gene: TRBD2
j_gene: TRBJ2-3
abundance: few
v_gene: TRBV5-1

CDR3aa: CASSPSGAGLFNEQFF
CDR3nt: TGTGCCAGCAGCCCCTCGGGAGCGGGACTATTCAATGAGCAGTTCTTC
d_gene: TRBD2
j_gene: TRBJ2-1
abundance: few
v_gene: TRBV9

CDR3aa: CASSIEWSETQYF
CDR3nt: TGCGCCAGCAGCATTGAGTGGTCGGAGACCCAGTACTTC
d_gene: NA
j_gene: TRBJ2-5
abundance: NA
v_gene: TRBV5-1

CDR3aa: CASSRGTSGIGQETQYF
CDR3nt: TGTGCCAGCAGCCGAGGGACTAGCGGGATTGGGCAAGAGACCCAGTACTTC
d_gene: TRBD2
j_gene: TRBJ2-5
abundance: few
v_gene: TRBV5-4

CDR3aa: CASTLSDRGGYEQYF
CDR3nt: TGTGCCAGCACCTTGTCAGACAGGGGGGGCTACGAGCAGTACTTC
d_gene: TRBD1
j_gene: TRBJ2-7
abundance: NA
v_gene: TRBV7-9

CDR3aa: CATKGDTHAEAFF
CDR3nt: TGTGCCACGAAGGGGGACACACACGCTGAAGCTTTCTTT
d_gene: NA
j_gene: TRBJ1-1
abundance: NA
v_gene: TRBV7-9

CDR3aa: CASSFLGGADTQYF
CDR3nt: TGTGCCAGCAGCTTTTTAGGGGGCGCAGATACGCAGTATTTT
d_gene: TRBD1
j_gene: TRBJ2-3
abundance: few
v_gene: TRBV7-6